Below are 21 T cell receptor beta chains sequenced from a single sample in a study of shared clonotypes between healthy human individuals. Profiled with immunoSEQ multiplex PCR; TCRdb holds only in-frame clones, not every one. The sample contains roughly 1,100,000 clones, about 80% of which appear only once. The sequenced sample consisted of memory CD4+ T cells sorted from blood. Subset reported: CD45RA-negative fraction. These receptors were obtained from a man aged 18 to 30 in good health.

This clone was found a few times. The chain carries TRBV5-1 and TRBJ1-4; D remains ambiguous. The germline V gene has CDR1 SGHRS and CDR2 YFSETQ. The CDR3 is 14 amino acids. The ends were cut back, 5 bases at V and 0 bases at J, with 8 bases in the middle. The CDR3 DNA reads TGCGCCAGCAGAGGTTCAGCAACTAATGAAAAACTGTTTTTT. Amino acids: CASRGSATNEKLFF.

This clone showed up just a few times. The J gene is TRBJ2-5, the V gene TRBV27; 7 nucleotides line up with TRBD1. The CDR3 is 13 amino acids. With V trimmed by 8 bases and J by 5 bases, 8 bases remained unmatched. Germline V gene sequence: CDR1 MNHEY, CDR2 SMNVEV (reference sequence). In DNA form, the CDR3 reads TGTGCCAGCCGCCCGACAGGGATGGAGACCCAGTACTTC. This gives the protein CASRPTGMETQYF.

The rearrangement joins TRBV9 to TRBJ2-7, with 7 bases fitting TRBD2. The CDR3 sequence is 14 residues long. CDR1 is SGDLS and CDR2 is YYNGEE in the germline V gene. With V trimmed by 4 bases and J by 6 bases, 10 bases remained unmatched. The CDR3 nucleotides are TGTGCCAGCAGCCCCGGACTAGAAATAGGCGAGCAGTACTTC. Translating gives CASSPGLEIGEQYF.

The chain recombines TRBV4-1 with TRBJ2-5, with unresolved D. This CDR3 is 15 amino acids long. Germline V lookup: CDR1 MGHRA, CDR2 YSYEKL. With 2 bases removed from V and 2 bases from J, the gap between germline ends came to 12 bases. The DNA for the CDR3 is TGCGCCAGCAGCCAAAAGACGGGTACACAAGAGACCCAGTACTTC. This gives the protein CASSQKTGTQETQYF.

The chain links TRBV5-1 to TRBJ1-5, with 7 nucleotides matching TRBD1. Germline CDR1 reads SGHRS; CDR2 reads YFSETQ. The CDR3 is 15 residues long. V lost 0 bases and J lost 6; bases outside the gene matches: 6. Written as DNA, the CDR3 is TGCGCCAGCAGCTTGGCCGGGACAGTCGGTCAGCCCCAGCATTTT. It codes for CASSLAGTVGQPQHF.

This clone was seen only a few times. The chain has TRBV18 and TRBJ1-4, with D unclear. Between the trimmed V and J ends, which lost 1 base and 0 bases, there was a span of 9 bases. Germline V gives CDR1 KGHSH, CDR2 LQKENI. The CDR3 sequence is 16 residues long. The CDR3 loop reads CASSPRAISTNEKLFF. The CDR3 DNA sequence: TGTGCCAGCTCACCACGGGCAATCTCAACTAATGAAAAACTGTTTTTT.

The chain carries TRBV2 and TRBJ1-5; 9 nucleotides agree with TRBD1. V shed 1 base and J 3 bases; nucleotides not matched to a gene: 7. The CDR3 totals 17 residues. The germline V gene encodes CDR1 SNHLY and CDR2 FYNNEI. The CDR3 loop is CASSEGPGTGNNQPQHF. The CDR3 coding sequence is TGTGCCAGCAGTGAAGGTCCCGGGACAGGGAACAATCAGCCCCAGCATTTT.

CDR3: CASSLPSGTEAFF. CDR3 bases: TGTGCCAGCAGCCTCCCCAGTGGCACTGAAGCTTTCTTT. J is TRBJ1-1 and V is TRBV5-4; D ambiguous. The CDR3 runs to 13 residues. Germline V gene sequence: CDR1 SGHNT, CDR2 YYREEE (reference sequence). Trimming left V 4 bases short and J 4 bases short, with 11 bases between.

The chain links TRBV28 to TRBJ2-7; 10 positions match TRBD1. This CDR3 comprises 17 residues. CDR1 MDHEN and CDR2 SYDVKM come from the germline V gene. V lost 6 bases to trimming and J lost 1 base; unmatched junction nucleotides: 12. The DNA of the CDR3 is TGTGCCAGCAGGTCCCCCGGGACAGGGGTCGGTTCCTACGAGCAGTACTTC. This encodes CASRSPGTGVGSYEQYF. Full variable domain (remainder filled in from reference TRBV28 and TRBJ2-7): DVKVTQSSRYLVKRTGEKVFLECVQDMDHENMFWYRQDPGLGLRLIYFSYDVKMKEKGDIPEGYSVSREKKERFSLILESASTNQTSMYLCASRSPGTGVGSYEQYFGPGTRLTVT.

This clone was picked up a small number of times. The rearrangement links TRBV19 to TRBJ1-3; D is possibly TRBD1 (5 bases). V was shortened by 7 bases and J by 0 bases, with 13 bases between the two germline ends. This CDR3 region has 15 residues. Germline V gene lookup returns CDR1 LNHDA and CDR2 SQIVND (reference sequence). CDR3 sequence reads: CASTPSGISGNTIYF. Here the CDR3 DNA reads TGTGCCAGTACCCCATCAGGGATCTCTGGAAACACCATATATTTT. Full variable domain (rest looked up from reference TRBV19 and TRBJ1-3): DGGITQSPKYLFRKEGQNVTLSCEQNLNHDAMYWYRQDPGQGLRLIYYSQIVNDFQKGDIAEGYSVSREKKESFPLTVTSAQKNPTAFYLCASTPSGISGNTIYFGEGSWLTVV.

This chain uses TRBV19 with TRBJ1-1; D is uncertain. This CDR3 comprises 13 residues. CDR1 LNHDA and CDR2 SQIVND come from the germline V gene (reference sequence). V was cut by 7 bases and J by 8 bases, with 17 bases left in between. The CDR3 region has the DNA TGTGCCAGTACATTAGAGGCCGGATCGGAAGCTTTCTTT. Translation gives CASTLEAGSEAFF.

The chain couples TRBV12-5 to TRBJ2-1, with D possibly matching TRBD1 (6 bases). V lost 4 bases and J lost 9, with 13 bases in between. The length of the CDR3 is 13 residues. CDR1 and CDR2 from the germline V gene are LGHNT and FRNRAP. CDR3: CASGSTGFTEQFF. The CDR3 DNA is TGTGCTAGTGGTTCAACAGGGTTCACTGAGCAGTTCTTC.

This clone was recorded a few times. The gene calls are TRBV10-1 and TRBJ1-6; unclear D gene. With 0 bases removed from V and 10 bases from J, the gap between germline ends came to 13 bases. Germline V gene lookup returns CDR1 WNHNN and CDR2 SYGVQD (reference sequence). The CDR3 has 15 residues. The CDR3 DNA follows: TGCGCCAGCAGTGAGTCGGGGAGAGAGAGGTCACCCCTCCACTTT. Amino acid sequence: CASSESGRERSPLHF.

V and J are TRBV7-2 and TRBJ2-7; 8 nucleotides align to TRBD2. The CDR3 runs 14 residues. V was clipped by 3 bases and J by 5 bases; unmatched bases: 6. From germline, CDR1 is SGHTA and CDR2 FQGNSA. CDR3 in amino acids: CASSFSGASHEQYF. The DNA for the CDR3 is TGTGCCAGCAGCTTTAGCGGGGCGAGCCACGAGCAGTACTTC.

This clone was found once. The chain links TRBV19 to TRBJ1-2; 8 bases map to TRBD1. CDR3 length: 12 amino acids. J gave up 6 bases and V 6 bases, and 3 bases lay outside the gene matches. Per germline, CDR1 LNHDA and CDR2 SQIVND (reference sequence). CDR3 DNA sequence: TGTGCCAGTAGGGGGACAGGCCATGGCTACACCTTC. Protein product: CASRGTGHGYTF.

The CDR3 DNA follows: TGTGCCAGCAGCTCCGGAGGGTTTGAAGCTTTCTTT. Residues: CASSSGGFEAFF. This chain links TRBV7-2 with TRBJ1-1; D gene uncertain. The germline V gene has CDR1 SGHTA and CDR2 FQGNSA. V was trimmed by 4 bases and J by 7 bases, leaving 10 bases between them. The CDR3 loop spans 12 amino acids.

The rearrangement links TRBV15 to TRBJ2-7; no definite D call. This CDR3 is 14 amino acids long. Trimming stripped 0 bases from V and 2 bases from J, with 8 bases between. CDR1 and CDR2 (germline): LNHNV, YYDKDF (reference sequence). The CDR3 DNA reads as TGTGCCACCAGCAGAGATGGGCTAGCCTACGAGCAGTACTTC. Protein sequence: CATSRDGLAYEQYF.

This clone was detected a few times. The chain links TRBV10-3 to TRBJ1-1; D unresolved. Looked up from germline, CDR1 is ENHRY and CDR2 is SYGVKD. The CDR3 length is 13 residues. Deletions cut 5 bases from V and 3 bases from J, with 10 bases between. DNA of the CDR3: TGTGCCATCAGTAATTCCTGGGACACTGAAGCTTTCTTT. This encodes CAISNSWDTEAFF.

V is TRBV7-8 and J is TRBJ1-2; tentatively, D is TRBD1 (5 bases). This CDR3 is built from 14 residues. Trimming took off 3 bases at V and 2 bases at J, with 10 bases between the two ends. CDR1 and CDR2 (germline): SGHVS, FQNEAQ. For the CDR3, the DNA is TGTGCCAGCAGCTTCAGGGCGGGAAACTATGGCTACACCTTC. Protein sequence: CASSFRAGNYGYTF.

The chain has TRBV25-1 and TRBJ2-5; 7 nucleotides align to TRBD1. CDR3 length: 15 residues. CDR1 is MGHDK, CDR2 SYGVNS, per germline. The junction had 3 bases not matched to a gene; V was cut back by 2 bases and J by 0 bases. CDR3 DNA sequence: TGTGCCAGCAGTGAAGAACAGGGGTACCAAGAGACCCAGTACTTC. Protein sequence: CASSEEQGYQETQYF.

The chain couples TRBV5-5 to TRBJ1-2; D remains ambiguous. Between the trimmed V and J ends, which lost 1 base and 8 bases, there was a span of 18 bases. The CDR3 consists of 15 residues. Germline values: CDR1 SGHKS, CDR2 YYEKEE (reference sequence). CDR3 coding DNA: TGTGCCAGCAGCTTGCTTTTGGCTGTCGGCGGGGGCTACACCTTC. It translates to CASSLLLAVGGGYTF.